This TCR beta chain was captured in a study of patients and donors after allogeneic stem cell transplantation. TCRdb itself ran the RT-PCR reads through MiXCR, one entry per CDR3 protein. The table shows tens of thousands of distinct CDR3 sequences, with 25% to 40% occurring only once. Germline V gene sequence: CDR1 SNHLY, CDR2 FYNNEI. V was cut by 2 bases and J by 5 bases, with 3 bases left in between. The length of the CDR3 is 11 residues. The chain has TRBV2 and TRBJ2-5; D remains ambiguous. Sample: blood, either unsorted or a sorted T cell fraction (not recorded which). This clonotype was obtained from a human donor who was either an allogeneic HSCT recipient or a stem cell or donor lymphocyte infusion donor (not recorded which). It is not recorded whose cells these are; they may come from a transplant donor. CDR3 in DNA: TGTGCCAGCAGTGAACATGAGACCCAGTACTTC. Translating it yields CASSEHETQYF.